Below, 29 T cell receptor beta chains from the same sample are listed, as sequenced in a study of blood T cell repertoires in COVID-19. Data came from immunoSEQ multiplex PCR; TCRdb stores just in-frame clones and leaves some out. The repertoire holds tens of thousands of clones, with more than 75% as singletons. Sample: peripheral blood. The receptors stem from a man between 60 and 75 years old with active or convalescent COVID-19.

V gene TRBV5-1 combines with J gene TRBJ2-2; tentative D call: TRBD2 (7 bases). Germline V gene lookup returns CDR1 SGHRS and CDR2 YFSETQ. The CDR3 spans 15 residues. V lost 2 bases, J lost 6 bases, and 14 bases lay in between. The CDR3 region is CASSFQGGVPGELFF. DNA of the CDR3: TGCGCCAGCAGCTTCCAAGGGGGGGTGCCCGGGGAGCTGTTTTTT.

This chain links TRBV9 with TRBJ2-3; maybe TRBD2 (5 bases). V shed 4 bases and J shed 3 bases, with 18 bases lying between them. CDR3 size: 16 residues. Germline CDR1 is SGDLS and CDR2 is YYNGEE. CDR3 in amino acids: CASSPRIEGRTDTQYF. CDR3 DNA: TGTGCCAGCAGCCCCCGAATAGAGGGTAGAACAGATACGCAGTATTTT.

V and J are TRBV28 and TRBJ1-2, with a possible D match to TRBD1 (6 bases). This CDR3 is built from 16 residues. Germline V gene data show CDR1 as MDHEN and CDR2 as SYDVKM. The ends were cut back, 7 bases at V and 2 bases at J, with 20 bases in the middle. The CDR3 loop reads CASTKGGAGPNYGYTF. CDR3 DNA sequence: TGTGCCAGCACAAAAGGGGGGGCAGGTCCAAACTATGGCTACACCTTC.

The CDR3 loop reads CASGDRGRTEAFF. The DNA for the CDR3 is TGTGCCAGCGGGGACAGGGGGAGGACTGAAGCTTTCTTT. The V and J genes are TRBV6-5 and TRBJ1-1; 11 bases agree with TRBD1. Germline trimming cut 8 bases from V and 5 bases from J; bases unmatched to any gene: 4. The CDR3 contains 13 residues. Germline-derived CDR1 and CDR2 are MNHEY and SVGAGI.

This rearrangement joins TRBV28 to TRBJ1-5, with TRBD1 matching 10 bases. The J segment lost 7 bases and the V segment lost 6 bases, leaving 6 bases of the junction unmatched. CDR3 length equals 14 residues. Germline V gene sequence: CDR1 MDHEN, CDR2 SYDVKM. CDR3 sequence (DNA): TGTGCCAGCAGCCTGACAGGGGGCGGGCAGCCCCAGCATTTT. This sequence encodes CASSLTGGGQPQHF. Drawing the rest from reference TRBV28 and TRBJ1-5, the complete variable domain is DVKVTQSSRYLVKRTGEKVFLECVQDMDHENMFWYRQDPGLGLRLIYFSYDVKMKEKGDIPEGYSVSREKKERFSLILESASTNQTSMYLCASSLTGGGQPQHFGDGTRLSIL.

This chain connects TRBV11-2 to TRBJ1-4, with TRBD1 identical over 8 bases. CDR1 and CDR2 (germline): SGHAT, FQNNGV. The CDR3 totals 16 residues. With V trimmed by 4 bases and J by 7 bases, 11 bases remained unmatched. CDR3 nucleotide sequence: TGTGCCAGCAGCTCGGACAGGGTGGGGACGGGTGAAAAACTGTTTTTT. It translates to CASSSDRVGTGEKLFF.

CDR3 protein: CASRGPVTGALAKNIQYF. DNA of the CDR3: TGTGCCAGTAGGGGGCCAGTGACAGGGGCTCTAGCCAAAAACATTCAGTACTTC. This chain uses TRBV19 with TRBJ2-4; the match to TRBD1 covers 8 bases. Germline V gene lookup returns CDR1 LNHDA and CDR2 SQIVND (reference sequence). The ends lost 6 bases at V and 0 bases at J; junction bases unmatched: 13. This CDR3 has 18 amino acids.

This clone was recorded only once. This chain uses TRBV5-1 with TRBJ2-7; maybe TRBD2 (7 bases). The V end lost 6 bases, the J end lost 2 bases, and 18 bases lay between the germline ends. Germline assignment: CDR1 SGHRS and CDR2 YFSETQ. The CDR3 extends over 15 amino acids. The CDR3 sequence is CASTPGGQTAYEQYF. In DNA form, the CDR3 reads TGCGCCAGCACCCCGGGAGGACAGACAGCCTACGAGCAGTACTTC.

V is TRBV23-1 and J is TRBJ2-1; 7 nucleotides align to TRBD2. TRBV23-1 is labeled an ORF, and its function is uncertain. CDR3 length: 17 amino acids. The ends lost 2 bases at V and 5 bases at J; junction bases unmatched: 12. As DNA, the CDR3 is TGCGCCAGCAGTCAAAGCTCGCGGGAGTCGGCGCACAATGAGCAGTTCTTC. Its translation is CASSQSSRESAHNEQFF.

The chain employs TRBV4-1 and TRBJ2-5, with 9 bases matching TRBD1. CDR1 and CDR2 from the germline V gene are MGHRA and YSYEKL. Trimming cost V 5 bases and J 5 bases; bases outside gene matches: 18. This CDR3 spans 18 amino acids. This chain's CDR3 is CASSRTGGSRDLGETQYF. The DNA for the CDR3 is TGCGCCAGCAGCAGAACAGGGGGCAGTCGGGATTTAGGGGAGACCCAGTACTTC.

The chain carries TRBV10-1 and TRBJ2-3; D is possibly TRBD1 (5 bases). The germline gives CDR1 WNHNN, CDR2 SYGVQD (reference sequence). The CDR3 has 14 residues. Trimming took off 3 bases at V and 6 bases at J, with 13 bases between the two ends. Here the CDR3 DNA reads TGCGCCAGCAGTGATAGGGGTTTAGGGGATACGCAGTATTTT. The encoded protein is CASSDRGLGDTQYF.

The chain recombines TRBV10-3 with TRBJ1-1, with TRBD1 as a possible D gene (6 bases). CDR1 is ENHRY and CDR2 is SYGVKD in the germline V gene. The CDR3 runs to 15 residues. V shed 0 bases and J shed 6 bases, with 14 bases lying between them. CDR3 nucleotides: TGTGCCATCAGTGAGTCAGGTAGGACAGACCCTGAAGCTTTCTTT. Protein: CAISESGRTDPEAFF.

This clone was detected once. A read error may produce the germline difference seen at one junction end. The V gene is TRBV7-9, the J gene TRBJ2-7, with a weak D call TRBD2 (5 bases). CDR3 length: 11 residues. Looked up from germline, CDR1 is SEHNR and CDR2 is FQNEAQ (reference sequence). The CDR3: CASSNMGKRVF. CDR3 sequence (DNA): TGTGCCAGCAGCAACATGGGGAAGAGGGTGTTC.

V gene TRBV28 combines with J gene TRBJ1-2; D gene unclear. Per germline, CDR1 MDHEN and CDR2 SYDVKM. Deletions cut 7 bases from V and 4 bases from J, with 10 bases between. The CDR3 has 12 residues. The CDR3 DNA sequence: TGTGCCAGCACTGGAGCTTCCTATGGCTACACCTTC. Translation gives CASTGASYGYTF.

The chain employs TRBV11-2 and TRBJ1-1, with 7 bases identical to TRBD1. There are 17 residues in the CDR3. The germline gives CDR1 SGHAT, CDR2 FQNNGV. V was clipped by 1 base and J by 7 bases; unmatched bases: 15. The CDR3 nucleotides read TGTGCCAGCAGCTTAGGTGGGGGACAGTCCGGCCGGGTTGAAGCTTTCTTT. The encoded protein is CASSLGGGQSGRVEAFF.

This chain connects TRBV2 to TRBJ1-5; TRBD1 might be the D (6 bases). The ends were cut back, 1 base at V and 6 bases at J, with 10 bases in the middle. Looked up from germline, CDR1 is SNHLY and CDR2 is FYNNEI. This CDR3 region has 14 residues. CDR3 sequence: CASSEVGGVQPQHF. CDR3 DNA: TGTGCCAGCAGTGAAGTAGGGGGGGTTCAGCCCCAGCATTTT.

This rearrangement joins TRBV5-1 to TRBJ2-7; D gene ambiguous. Trimming removed 5 bases at V and 2 bases at J, with 8 bases between. Per germline, CDR1 SGHRS and CDR2 YFSETQ. The CDR3 is 12 amino acids. CDR3 sequence: CASRQDTYEQYF. DNA for the CDR3: TGCGCCAGCAGACAAGACACCTACGAGCAGTACTTC.

This clone was recorded once. The chain is built from TRBV6-5 and TRBJ2-5; D is possibly TRBD2 (5 bases). With 2 bases removed from V and 1 base from J, the gap between germline ends came to 8 bases. CDR3 size: 14 residues. Germline CDR1 reads MNHEY; CDR2 reads SVGAGI. CDR3 residues: CASSYVDSQETQYF. CDR3 DNA: TGTGCCAGCAGTTACGTGGACTCCCAAGAGACCCAGTACTTC.

The chain couples TRBV7-3 to TRBJ2-5; 8 bases match TRBD2. The length of the CDR3 is 15 residues. With 2 bases clipped from V and 1 base from J, the junction kept 3 bases outside the gene matches. Germline V gene sequence: CDR1 SGHTA, CDR2 FQGTGA. The CDR3 DNA follows: TGTGCCAGCAGCTTAGGCGGGGGGCCCCAAGAGACCCAGTACTTC. Amino acid sequence: CASSLGGGPQETQYF.

The chain carries TRBV11-2 and TRBJ2-7, with TRBD2 identical over 7 bases. Germline assignment: CDR1 SGHAT and CDR2 FQNNGV. The CDR3 has 14 residues. The V segment lost 2 bases and the J segment 2 bases; nucleotides outside the gene matches: 3. The CDR3 DNA reads as TGTGCCAGCAGCTTACAGCGGGGAGCCTACGAGCAGTACTTC. This translates into CASSLQRGAYEQYF.

This clone was observed a handful of times. The chain couples TRBV19 to TRBJ2-2; TRBD1 might be the D (6 bases). V shed 7 bases and J shed 0 bases, with 15 bases lying between them. The length of the CDR3 is 16 residues. From germline, CDR1 is LNHDA and CDR2 SQIVND (reference sequence). CDR3 coding DNA: TGTGCCAGTACCCCAAAAGGGACAACGAACACCGGGGAGCTGTTTTTT. It encodes CASTPKGTTNTGELFF. Looking up the rest from reference TRBV19 and TRBJ2-2 gives the full variable domain: DGGITQSPKYLFRKEGQNVTLSCEQNLNHDAMYWYRQDPGQGLRLIYYSQIVNDFQKGDIAEGYSVSREKKESFPLTVTSAQKNPTAFYLCASTPKGTTNTGELFFGEGSRLTVL.

This chain links TRBV30 with TRBJ1-5; a weak D match, TRBD1 (6 bases). V lost 5 bases and J 0 bases, leaving 8 bases between the germline ends. The CDR3 length is 13 residues. The V gene's germline CDR1 is GTSNPN and CDR2 SVGIG (reference sequence). This CDR3 is CAWGQNSNQPQHF. The CDR3 bases are TGTGCCTGGGGACAGAATAGCAATCAGCCCCAGCATTTT.

This rearrangement joins TRBV28 to TRBJ1-6; D is perhaps TRBD1 (6 bases). The CDR3 runs 14 residues. The V gene lost 7 bases and the J gene lost 4 bases, with 11 bases spanning the gap. CDR1 is MDHEN, CDR2 SYDVKM, per germline. CDR3 DNA: TGTGCCAGCATGATGACAGGTTATAATTCACCCCTCCACTTT. Its protein is CASMMTGYNSPLHF.

V and J are TRBV7-3 and TRBJ1-5; D remains ambiguous. The CDR3 is 13 residues long. Germline loops: CDR1 SGHTA, CDR2 FQGTGA. Trimming stripped 5 bases from V and 3 bases from J, with 8 bases between. In DNA, the CDR3 is TGTGCCAGCAGCCGAACCTACAATCAGCCCCAGCATTTT. Its translation is CASSRTYNQPQHF.

The genes are TRBV7-2 and TRBJ2-3; 10 nucleotides line up with TRBD2. The germline V gene encodes CDR1 SGHTA and CDR2 FQGNSA. V shed 6 bases, J shed 1 base, and the junction held 7 bases outside the gene matches. The CDR3 has 16 amino acids. The CDR3 here is CASSQVGTSGTDTQYF. CDR3 DNA: TGTGCCAGCAGTCAAGTCGGGACTAGCGGCACAGATACGCAGTATTTT.

The chain combines TRBV29-1 with TRBJ1-1; the match to TRBD1 covers 7 bases. The CDR3 runs 12 residues. The V and J ends lost 5 bases and 5 bases, in that order; junction bases with no gene match: 5. Per germline, CDR1 SQVTM and CDR2 ANQGSEA. The CDR3 DNA reads as TGCAGCGTTCAGGGGGGTCAGACTGAAGCTTTCTTT. As protein: CSVQGGQTEAFF.

This clone was counted a few times. Here the CDR3 DNA reads TGTGCCACCAGTGCCAGGGCCCCAGATACGCAGTATTTT. Translation: CATSARAPDTQYF. The chain carries TRBV24-1 and TRBJ2-3, with D possibly being TRBD1 (5 bases). The V gene lost 5 bases and the J gene lost 4 bases, with 9 bases spanning the gap. Germline CDR1 is KGHDR and CDR2 is SFDVKD. This CDR3 is 13 amino acids long.

This chain connects TRBV7-2 to TRBJ1-1; 7 bases are a match to TRBD1. CDR1 SGHTA and CDR2 FQGNSA come from the germline V gene. V was pared by 4 bases and J by 1 base, with 6 bases of the junction left unmatched. CDR3 length: 15 residues. The CDR3 region is CASSSGTVTNTEAFF. The DNA of the CDR3 is TGTGCCAGCAGCTCTGGGACAGTCACGAACACTGAAGCTTTCTTT.

V is TRBV10-3 and J is TRBJ2-7; TRBD2 agrees at 12 bases. The germline V gene has CDR1 ENHRY and CDR2 SYGVKD. The CDR3 consists of 19 residues. V gave up 3 bases and J gave up 1 base; unmatched junction bases: 13. Here the CDR3 DNA reads TGTGCCATCAGTGACCTTGGACTAGCGGGAAGCGTTGGATCCTACGAGCAGTACTTC. It codes for CAISDLGLAGSVGSYEQYF.